This passage covers 16 T cell receptor beta chains from one sample sequenced in a study of T cell changes during pregnancy in multiple sclerosis (dated by TCRdb to about 2019). The library was built by means of the immunoSEQ multiplex PCR assay. TCRdb retrieved this table from immuneACCESS and kept in-frame rearrangements only. Not all clones are present; in checked studies, unresolved V genes account for under half, and no reason is known for the remainder. The table for this sample lists 30,000 to 35,000 clones; about nine tenths of them were counted only once. Of the sample, about 10% falls within the top ten clones. This sample comprised CD8+ T cells from peripheral blood mononuclear cells, obtained before pregnancy. These receptors were taken from a female donor with multiple sclerosis, enrolled in a pregnancy study.

The chain couples TRBV9 to TRBJ2-1, with a possible D match to TRBD1 (6 bases). Per the germline V gene, CDR1 is SGDLS and CDR2 is YYNGEE. V was clipped by 4 bases and J by 1 base, with 9 bases between them. The CDR3 loop spans 14 amino acids. CDR3 sequence (DNA): TGTGCCAGCAGCTCAAGGGGGTCCTACAATGAGCAGTTCTTC. Translating it yields CASSSRGSYNEQFF.

The chain employs TRBV27 and TRBJ2-7, with 8 bases identical to TRBD1. V was clipped by 5 bases and J by 3 bases; unmatched bases: 9. Germline lookup yields CDR1 MNHEY and CDR2 SMNVEV (reference sequence). CDR3 length: 15 residues. The CDR3 spells CASSPGQGWGYEQYF. Written as DNA, the CDR3 is TGTGCCAGCAGTCCCGGACAGGGTTGGGGCTACGAGCAGTACTTC.

The rearrangement uses TRBV27 and TRBJ2-7; no clear D. The germline V gene encodes CDR1 MNHEY and CDR2 SMNVEV (reference sequence). The CDR3 has 13 residues. V was cut by 5 bases and J by 5 bases, with 13 bases left in between. For the CDR3, the DNA is TGTGCCAGCAGTGTGGGCTACCTCAACGAGCAGTACTTC. Protein sequence: CASSVGYLNEQYF.

This sequence joins TRBV10-2 and TRBJ2-7; D is uncertain. The length of the CDR3 is 13 residues. V was pared by 6 bases and J by 4 bases, with 13 bases between. CDR1 and CDR2 (germline): WSHSY, SAAADI. The CDR3 spells CASSLKRDYEQYF. CDR3 DNA sequence: TGCGCCAGCAGCTTGAAAAGAGATTACGAGCAGTACTTC.

V usage is TRBV6-5 and J usage is TRBJ1-1; a weak D match, TRBD1 (6 bases). V was clipped by 6 bases and J by 10 bases, with 12 bases between them. CDR1 is MNHEY and CDR2 is SVGAGI in the germline V gene. The CDR3 sequence is 11 residues long. In DNA, the CDR3 is TGTGCCAGCAGCGAAGGGGGGGGAGCTTTCTTT. Translated, it gives CASSEGGGAFF.

J is TRBJ2-2 and V is TRBV5-1; TRBD1 is a possible D gene (6 bases). The CDR3 loop spans 15 amino acids. CDR1 SGHRS and CDR2 YFSETQ come from the germline V gene. Trimming shortened V by 3 bases and J by 6 bases, and 15 bases separated the two germline ends. CDR3 coding DNA: TGCGCCAGCAGCTCCTCCCTTAGACAGGCCGGGGAGCTGTTTTTT. Its protein product is CASSSSLRQAGELFF.

The chain links TRBV19 to TRBJ2-1; TRBD2 aligns across 10 bases. The germline gives CDR1 LNHDA, CDR2 SQIVND (reference sequence). The V and J ends lost 4 bases and 4 bases, in that order; junction bases with no gene match: 7. The length of the CDR3 is 16 residues. The CDR3 coding sequence is TGTGCCAGTAGTAGAGGAAGCGGGGGGGTATACAATGAGCAGTTCTTC. Amino acids: CASSRGSGGVYNEQFF.

The genes are TRBV5-1 and TRBJ2-7; 7 nucleotides match TRBD2. Trimming at V came to 2 bases and at J to 5 bases, leaving 7 bases not matched to a gene. In germline, CDR1 is SGHRS, CDR2 YFSETQ. This CDR3 is 14 amino acids long. DNA of the CDR3: TGCGCCAGCAGCTTCGGACTAGTCGGCGACGAGCAGTACTTC. As protein: CASSFGLVGDEQYF.

This chain joins TRBV30 and TRBJ1-1; TRBD1 matches 7 bases. The CDR3 consists of 15 residues. With 8 bases clipped from V and 1 base from J, the junction kept 13 bases outside the gene matches. From germline, CDR1 is GTSNPN and CDR2 SVGIG (reference sequence). CDR3 loop: CAVGGQSLANTEAFF. The CDR3 nucleotides read TGTGCCGTGGGGGGACAGAGTCTCGCGAACACTGAAGCTTTCTTT.

Only a few counts were recorded for this clone. The chain joins TRBV19 to TRBJ1-1; perhaps TRBD1 as D (5 bases). Germline V gene lookup returns CDR1 LNHDA and CDR2 SQIVND (reference sequence). The V end was cut by 8 bases, the J end by 2 bases, with 12 bases between. This CDR3 is 13 amino acids long. CDR3 coding DNA: TGTGCCAGTTCCCCCGGGGGAAACACTGAAGCTTTCTTT. This sequence encodes CASSPGGNTEAFF.

The rearrangement uses TRBV6-5 and TRBJ1-2, with a tentative D call TRBD1 (6 bases). The CDR3 totals 13 residues. CDR1 MNHEY and CDR2 SVGAGI come from the germline V gene. Trimming shortened V by 8 bases and J by 4 bases, and 14 bases separated the two germline ends. The CDR3 DNA reads as TGTGCCAGCGGGGCAGGGGTCTTCTATGGCTACACCTTC. Protein sequence: CASGAGVFYGYTF.

The V and J genes are TRBV4-1 and TRBJ2-2; 8 nucleotides match TRBD2. V shed 0 bases and J 7 bases; nucleotides not matched to a gene: 10. Germline lookup yields CDR1 MGHRA and CDR2 YSYEKL. The length of the CDR3 is 17 residues. Here the CDR3 DNA reads TGCGCCAGCAGCCAAGATTTCTACGGGGGGGCTGGCGGGGAGCTGTTTTTT. As protein: CASSQDFYGGAGGELFF.

The rearrangement links TRBV6-5 to TRBJ2-7; TRBD1 agrees at 7 bases. Germline loops: CDR1 MNHEY, CDR2 SVGAGI. The CDR3 is 14 residues long. Trimming removed 4 bases from V and 3 bases from J; junction bases left unmatched: 6. DNA of the CDR3: TGTGCCAGCAGTTTAAGTGACAGGGTCTACGAGCAGTACTTC. It is translated as CASSLSDRVYEQYF.

V is TRBV5-1 and J is TRBJ1-1, with 8 nucleotides matching TRBD1. The germline gives CDR1 SGHRS, CDR2 YFSETQ. There are 14 residues in the CDR3. V shed 0 bases and J 4 bases; nucleotides not matched to a gene: 2. This CDR3 is CASSLGQGATEAFF. The CDR3 DNA reads as TGCGCCAGCAGCTTGGGGCAGGGGGCCACTGAAGCTTTCTTT.

The chain carries TRBV27 and TRBJ2-3; 7 bases match TRBD2. Germline lookup yields CDR1 MNHEY and CDR2 SMNVEV (reference sequence). The CDR3 is 15 amino acids. V gave up 1 base and J gave up 2 bases; unmatched junction bases: 3. The CDR3 DNA follows: TGTGCCAGCAGTTTATGGGGGGGTTTCACAGATACGCAGTATTTT. Protein sequence: CASSLWGGFTDTQYF.

The chain couples TRBV27 to TRBJ1-2, with TRBD1 as a possible D gene (5 bases). The CDR3 consists of 17 residues. Germline CDR1 reads MNHEY; CDR2 reads SMNVEV (reference sequence). The germline V and J ends were trimmed by 0 bases and 6 bases, with 20 bases remaining between them. For the CDR3, the DNA is TGTGCCAGCAGTTTATCCAACATCTTGGGGGGAAGGGATGGCTACACCTTC. This encodes CASSLSNILGGRDGYTF.